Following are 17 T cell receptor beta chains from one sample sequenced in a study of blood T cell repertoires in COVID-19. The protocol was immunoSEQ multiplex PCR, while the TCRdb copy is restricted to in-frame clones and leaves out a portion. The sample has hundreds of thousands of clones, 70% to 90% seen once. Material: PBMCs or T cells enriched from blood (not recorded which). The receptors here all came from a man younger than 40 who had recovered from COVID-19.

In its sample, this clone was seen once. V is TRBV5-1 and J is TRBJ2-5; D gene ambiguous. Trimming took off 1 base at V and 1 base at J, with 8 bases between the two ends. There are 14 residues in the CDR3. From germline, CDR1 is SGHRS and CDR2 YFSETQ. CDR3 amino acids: CASSLLNSQETQYF. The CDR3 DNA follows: TGCGCCAGCAGCTTGTTGAACAGCCAAGAGACCCAGTACTTC.

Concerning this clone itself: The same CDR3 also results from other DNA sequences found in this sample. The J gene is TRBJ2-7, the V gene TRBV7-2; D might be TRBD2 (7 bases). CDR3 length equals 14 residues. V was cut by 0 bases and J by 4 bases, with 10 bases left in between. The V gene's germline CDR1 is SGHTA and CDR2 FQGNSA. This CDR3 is CASSLAGGPYEQYF. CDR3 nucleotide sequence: TGTGCCAGCAGCTTAGCGGGGGGGCCGTACGAGCAGTACTTC.

The CDR3 DNA follows: TGTGCCATCAGTGAATACGGACAGACGACAGATACGCAGTATTTT. It translates to CAISEYGQTTDTQYF. This chain joins TRBV10-3 and TRBJ2-3, with D perhaps matching TRBD1 (6 bases). With 3 bases removed from V and 3 bases from J, the gap between germline ends came to 13 bases. This CDR3 is 15 amino acids long. CDR1 ENHRY and CDR2 SYGVKD come from the germline V gene.

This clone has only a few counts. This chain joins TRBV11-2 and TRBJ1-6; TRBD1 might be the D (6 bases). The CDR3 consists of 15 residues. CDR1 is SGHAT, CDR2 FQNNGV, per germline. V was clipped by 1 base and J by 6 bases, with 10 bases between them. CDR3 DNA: TGTGCCAGCAGCTTAGGACAGGTTCTTAATTCACCCCTCCACTTT. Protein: CASSLGQVLNSPLHF.

The CDR3, as DNA: TGTGCCAGCAGCTTATCAGGCCTTGAAGCTTTCTTT. Residues: CASSLSGLEAFF. The chain links TRBV11-2 to TRBJ1-1, with no clear D. The V and J ends lost 2 bases and 7 bases respectively, with 8 bases between them. This CDR3 contains 12 residues. Germline V gene sequence: CDR1 SGHAT, CDR2 FQNNGV.

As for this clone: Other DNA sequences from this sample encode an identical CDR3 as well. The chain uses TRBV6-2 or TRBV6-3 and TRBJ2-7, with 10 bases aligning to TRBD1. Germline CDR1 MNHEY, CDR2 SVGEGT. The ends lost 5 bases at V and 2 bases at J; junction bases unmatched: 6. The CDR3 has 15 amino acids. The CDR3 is CASSKPGQGTYEQYF. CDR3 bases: TGTGCCAGCAGTAAACCGGGACAGGGGACCTACGAGCAGTACTTC.

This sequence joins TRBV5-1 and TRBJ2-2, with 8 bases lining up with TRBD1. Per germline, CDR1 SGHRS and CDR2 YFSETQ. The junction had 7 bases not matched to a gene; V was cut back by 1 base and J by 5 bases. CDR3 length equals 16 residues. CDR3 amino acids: CASSLQGAEVTGELFF. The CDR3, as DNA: TGCGCCAGCAGCTTGCAGGGGGCTGAAGTGACCGGGGAGCTGTTTTTT.

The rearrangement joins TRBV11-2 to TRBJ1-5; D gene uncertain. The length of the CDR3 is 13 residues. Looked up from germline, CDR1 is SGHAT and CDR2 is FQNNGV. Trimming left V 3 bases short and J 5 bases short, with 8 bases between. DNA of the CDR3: TGTGCCAGCAGCTTTCTTTCAGATCAGCCCCAGCATTTT. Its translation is CASSFLSDQPQHF.

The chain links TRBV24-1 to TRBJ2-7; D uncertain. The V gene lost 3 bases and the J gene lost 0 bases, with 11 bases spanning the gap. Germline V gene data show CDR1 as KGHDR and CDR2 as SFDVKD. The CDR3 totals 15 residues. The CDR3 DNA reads TGTGCCACCAGTGATCTTGACTCAAGCTCCTACGAGCAGTACTTC. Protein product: CATSDLDSSSYEQYF.

Here the CDR3 DNA reads TGTGCCAGCAGTTACAGGGGGCTTGGGGCAGATACGCAGTATTTT. Protein sequence: CASSYRGLGADTQYF. The J gene is TRBJ2-3, the V gene TRBV6-5, with TRBD1 matching over 7 bases. CDR3 size: 15 residues. J gave up 4 bases and V 2 bases, and 6 bases lay outside the gene matches. Germline V CDR1 and CDR2: MNHEY, SVGAGI.

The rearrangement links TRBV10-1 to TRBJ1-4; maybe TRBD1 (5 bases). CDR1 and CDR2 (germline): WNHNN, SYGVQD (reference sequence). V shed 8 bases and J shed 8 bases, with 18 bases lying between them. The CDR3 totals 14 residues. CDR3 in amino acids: CASGTGEPGEKLFF. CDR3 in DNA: TGCGCCAGCGGTACGGGGGAGCCAGGGGAAAAACTGTTTTTT.

The CDR3: CASSRQPDRPNEQYF. The CDR3 DNA reads as TGTGCCAGCAGCCGTCAACCGGACAGGCCCAACGAGCAGTACTTC. V usage is TRBV6-5 and J usage is TRBJ2-7; 7 nucleotides agree with TRBD1. The CDR3 covers 15 residues. Per germline, CDR1 MNHEY and CDR2 SVGAGI. V was pared by 6 bases and J by 5 bases, with 13 bases of the junction left unmatched.

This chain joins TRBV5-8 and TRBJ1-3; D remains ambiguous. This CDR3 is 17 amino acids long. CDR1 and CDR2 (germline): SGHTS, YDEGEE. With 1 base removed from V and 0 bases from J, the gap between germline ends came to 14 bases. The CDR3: CASSLMPYSRSGNTIYF. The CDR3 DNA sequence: TGTGCCAGCAGCTTGATGCCTTACAGTCGCTCTGGAAACACCATATATTTT.

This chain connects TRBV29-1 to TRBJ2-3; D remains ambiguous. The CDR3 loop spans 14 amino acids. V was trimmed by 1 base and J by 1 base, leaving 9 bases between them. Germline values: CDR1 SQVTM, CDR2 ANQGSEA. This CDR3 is CSVEGASRTDTQYF. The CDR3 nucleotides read TGCAGCGTTGAAGGAGCAAGCCGCACAGATACGCAGTATTTT.

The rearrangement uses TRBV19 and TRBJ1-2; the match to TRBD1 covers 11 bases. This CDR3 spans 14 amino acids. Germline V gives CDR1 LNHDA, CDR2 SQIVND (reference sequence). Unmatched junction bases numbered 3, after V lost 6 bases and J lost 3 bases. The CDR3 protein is CASRLGQGDYGYTF. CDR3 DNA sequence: TGTGCCAGTAGATTGGGACAGGGGGACTATGGCTACACCTTC.

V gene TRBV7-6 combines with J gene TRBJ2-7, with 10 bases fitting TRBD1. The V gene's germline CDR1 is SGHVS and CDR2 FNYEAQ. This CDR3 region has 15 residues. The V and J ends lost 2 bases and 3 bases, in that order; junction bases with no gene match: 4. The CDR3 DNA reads TGTGCCAGCAGCTTAATGGACAGGGGGGACTACGAGCAGTACTTC. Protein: CASSLMDRGDYEQYF. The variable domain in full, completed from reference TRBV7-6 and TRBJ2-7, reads GAGVSQSPRYKVTKRGQDVALRCDPISGHVSLYWYRQALGQGPEFLTYFNYEAQQDKSGLPNDRFSAERPEGSISTLTIQRTEQRDSAMYRCASSLMDRGDYEQYFGPGTRLTVT.

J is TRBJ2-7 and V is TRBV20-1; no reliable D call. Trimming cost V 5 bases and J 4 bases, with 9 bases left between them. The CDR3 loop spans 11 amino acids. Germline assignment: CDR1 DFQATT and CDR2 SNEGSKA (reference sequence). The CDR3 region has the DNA TGCAGTGCTCCGGGTTTTTACGAGCAGTACTTC. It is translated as CSAPGFYEQYF.